This section outlines one T cell receptor beta chain sequence together with its context. This sample was taken from a study of blood T cell repertoires in COVID-19. Whole-study context: The United States, Italy and Spain supplied acute and convalescent COVID-19 samples. The analysed material was cDNA or gDNA that came from T cells, B-cell-depleted T cells, or PBMCs.

Participants spanned ages 18 to 89 years and resided in fewer than 30 US areas. Among Cohort 3 donors, those recovered had two negative PCRs, clearance, or symptom resolution. Data came from immunoSEQ multiplex PCR; TCRdb stores just in-frame clones and leaves some out. The repertoire includes approximately 250,000 clones, 70% to 85% of them detected once, and around 16% sits in the top ten. V lost 2 bases, J lost 6 bases, and 6 bases stayed unmatched. Germline values: CDR1 GTSNPN, CDR2 SVGIG (reference sequence). The CDR3 sequence is 15 residues long. V is TRBV30 and J is TRBJ1-5; 11 nucleotides align to TRBD1. Material: PBMCs or T cells enriched from blood (not recorded which). The clonotype comes from a man aged 35-49 years who had recovered from COVID-19. CDR3 sequence reads: CAWSYGTGGGQPQHF. CDR3 DNA sequence: TGTGCCTGGAGTTACGGGACAGGGGGAGGTCAGCCCCAGCATTTT.